Below, one T cell receptor (beta chain) is given with its context. Authors' analysis steps: Estimated nucleated cell counts came from reference gene primer amplification. TCRdb's copy holds only in-frame clones and misses some; the assay was immunoSEQ multiplex PCR. V and J calls and clone size follow that table, whereas D and trimming were derived from the DNA. The sample records around 250,000 clones, 80% to 90% being singletons. V was shortened by 4 bases and J by 0 bases, with 16 bases between the two germline ends. The germline V gene has CDR1 GTSNPN and CDR2 SVGIG (reference sequence). The CDR3 extends over 16 amino acids. This specimen belongs to a study of blood T cell repertoires in COVID-19. Symptom resolution, clearance, or two negative PCRs marked donors in Cohort 3 as recovered.

This sequence originates from a woman aged 25-40 years who had recovered from COVID-19. The sample was PBMCs or T cells enriched from blood (not recorded which). V is TRBV30 and J is TRBJ2-4, with a possible D match to TRBD1 (5 bases). The DNA for the CDR3 is TGTGCCTGGAATCTAGGACCGACAGTAGCCAAAAACATTCAGTACTTC. It specifies CAWNLGPTVAKNIQYF.